Listed here are 18 T cell receptor beta chains from one sample, sequenced in a study of T cells in Graves' hyperthyroidism and ophthalmopathy. The TCR beta CDR3 regions underwent amplification using RNA transcripts as the source. TCR CDR3 underwent first-round RT-PCR with the HTBI primer set. TCRdb reanalysed the multiplex PCR reads using MiXCR and keeps one entry per CDR3 protein. The table lists around 500,000 distinct CDR3 sequences, 20% to 25% of them singletons. Sequenced material: blood. Receptors originate from a woman in her 70s with Graves' ophthalmopathy.

V gene TRBV24-1 combines with J gene TRBJ2-1; D perhaps matches TRBD2 (6 bases). There are 16 residues in the CDR3. The V end was cut by 1 base, the J end by 6 bases, with 15 bases between. The germline V gene has CDR1 KGHDR and CDR2 SFDVKD. The CDR3 protein is CATSDFGLASFNEQFF. As DNA, the CDR3 is TGTGCCACCAGTGATTTTGGCCTAGCGAGTTTCAATGAGCAGTTCTTC.

As to this clonotype: A junction boundary mismatches the germline segment, possibly from a read error. The chain links TRBV7-3 to TRBJ2-1; 11 bases align to TRBD2. The CDR3 is 16 amino acids. Per the germline V gene, CDR1 is SGHTA and CDR2 is FQGTGA. CDR3 sequence: CASSLTGTSGRNGQFF. The CDR3 region has the DNA TGTGCCAGCAGCTTAACTGGGACTAGCGGAAGAAATGGGCAGTTCTTC.

This clonotype was seen a handful of times. The V and J genes are TRBV30 and TRBJ1-1, with D possibly TRBD1 on 6 matching bases. The germline V and J ends were trimmed by 4 bases and 5 bases, with 14 bases remaining between them. Germline CDR1 and CDR2: GTSNPN and SVGIG (reference sequence). This CDR3 contains 13 residues. CDR3 region: CAWTQGLGTEAFF. The CDR3 DNA sequence: TGTGCCTGGACTCAGGGGCTGGGGACTGAAGCTTTCTTT.

This clonotype occurred a few times. The chain links TRBV6-2 or TRBV6-3 to TRBJ2-7, with D unclear. The length of the CDR3 is 16 residues. The germline V gene encodes CDR1 MNHEY and CDR2 SVGEGT. The germline V and J ends were trimmed by 7 bases and 0 bases, with 19 bases remaining between them. CDR3: CASTPGRTSSSYEQYF. CDR3 in DNA: TGTGCCAGCACCCCAGGACGTACATCAAGCTCCTACGAGCAGTACTTC.

This rearrangement joins TRBV10-3 to TRBJ2-2, with a tentative D call TRBD1 (5 bases). The germline CDR1 and CDR2 sequences are ENHRY and SYGVKD. The CDR3 is 15 residues long. The V gene lost 3 bases and the J gene lost 1 base, with 9 bases spanning the gap. CDR3 in DNA: TGTGCCATCAGTGATGACGACAGGAACACCGGGGAGCTGTTTTTT. It is translated as CAISDDDRNTGELFF.

This clonotype has ten or more counts. This sequence joins TRBV30 and TRBJ2-1; TRBD2 is a possible D gene (5 bases). Germline CDR1 reads GTSNPN; CDR2 reads SVGIG (reference sequence). V lost 2 bases and J lost 4, with 6 bases in between. This CDR3 is built from 12 residues. The CDR3 bases are TGTGCCTGGAGTCGGGGTTACAATGAGCAGTTCTTC. As protein: CAWSRGYNEQFF.

With respect to this clonotype: This could be a read error, since a much larger clone is one nucleotide away. The chain links TRBV28 to TRBJ1-1; D remains ambiguous. CDR1 is MDHEN, CDR2 SYDVKM, per germline. The CDR3 totals 11 residues. CDR3 sequence: CASSLGFEASF. DNA for the CDR3: TGTGCCAGCAGTTTAGGCTTTGAAGCTTCCTTT.

V is TRBV18 and J is TRBJ2-7; the D is unclear. Germline V gene lookup returns CDR1 KGHSH and CDR2 LQKENI. Trimming took 2 bases from V and 0 from J, leaving 11 bases between them. This CDR3 region has 15 residues. The chain's CDR3 is CASSPTSASSYEQYF. In DNA form, the CDR3 reads TGTGCCAGCTCACCAACCAGTGCCAGCTCCTACGAGCAGTACTTC.

V gene TRBV20-1 combines with J gene TRBJ2-7; D not resolved. The germline gives CDR1 DFQATT, CDR2 SNEGSKA (reference sequence). Trimming cost V 5 bases and J 3 bases, with 14 bases left between them. The CDR3 has 13 amino acids. The CDR3 sequence is CSAFLESGYEQYF. CDR3 nucleotides: TGCAGTGCTTTTCTAGAGTCAGGCTACGAGCAGTACTTC.

The sample holds a few counts of this clonotype. The gene calls are TRBV5-1 and TRBJ1-1; D is uncertain. Looked up from germline, CDR1 is SGHRS and CDR2 is YFSETQ. Trimming shortened V by 5 bases and J by 1 base, and 15 bases separated the two germline ends. This CDR3 comprises 15 residues. CDR3 residues: CASRLEALENTEAFF. As DNA, the CDR3 is TGCGCCAGCAGGCTTGAGGCTTTAGAGAACACTGAAGCTTTCTTT.

The chain recombines TRBV5-1 with TRBJ1-4; 8 bases fit TRBD1. Germline assignment: CDR1 SGHRS and CDR2 YFSETQ. CDR3 length: 14 residues. Trimming at V came to 0 bases and at J to 10 bases, leaving 5 bases not matched to a gene. Written as DNA, the CDR3 is TGCGCCAGCAGCTTGGATGGGACAGGACGAAAACTGTTTTTT. Its protein is CASSLDGTGRKLFF.

The V and J genes are TRBV10-3 and TRBJ2-1, with 8 positions matching TRBD2. J gave up 15 bases and V 2 bases, and 6 bases lay outside the gene matches. Germline-derived CDR1 and CDR2 are ENHRY and SYGVKD. CDR3 length: 12 residues. The CDR3 DNA sequence: TGTGCCATCAGTGAGACAGCGGGAGTGTCGTTCTTC. Its translation: CAISETAGVSFF.

This clonotype occurred a few times. This chain links TRBV7-9 with TRBJ2-5, with D possibly matching TRBD2 (5 bases). Germline assignment: CDR1 SEHNR and CDR2 FQNEAQ (reference sequence). CDR3 length: 13 amino acids. V was shortened by 4 bases and J by 2 bases, with 8 bases between the two germline ends. CDR3 sequence (DNA): TGTGCCAGCAGCTCCCCGGGACAAGAGACCCAGTACTTC. Residues: CASSSPGQETQYF.

This clonotype was observed many times. CDR3 in DNA: TGTGCCAGCAGCTTCGGACTAGCGGGAGAGACCCAGTACTTC. Protein product: CASSFGLAGETQYF. The chain uses TRBV7-9 and TRBJ2-5, with 11 nucleotides matching TRBD2. V shed 3 bases and J 4 bases; nucleotides not matched to a gene: 1. This CDR3 has 14 residues. Germline assignment: CDR1 SEHNR and CDR2 FQNEAQ (reference sequence).

V and J are TRBV11-2 and TRBJ2-7, with 14 bases lining up with TRBD2. V dropped 2 bases and J dropped 1; count of bases not matched to a gene: 7. This CDR3 is 18 amino acids long. Per germline, CDR1 SGHAT and CDR2 FQNNGV. DNA for the CDR3: TGTGCCAGCAGCTTATTGACTAGCGGGAGGGCCGGGTCCTACGAGCAGTACTTC. It specifies CASSLLTSGRAGSYEQYF. Based on the CDR3 plus reference TRBV11-2 and TRBJ2-7, the full variable domain is EAGVAQSPRYKIIEKRQSVAFWCNPISGHATLYWYQQILGQGPKLLIQFQNNGVVDDSQLPKDRFSAERLKGVDSTLKIQPAKLEDSAVYLCASSLLTSGRAGSYEQYFGPGTRLTVT.

There are many counts of this clonotype. The chain has TRBV6-1 and TRBJ2-7; 9 nucleotides align to TRBD2. Looked up from germline, CDR1 is MNHNS and CDR2 is SASEGT. The CDR3 has 13 residues. J was trimmed by 3 bases and V by 5 bases; bases with no gene match: 2. The CDR3 reads CASSTTSGYEQYF. CDR3 nucleotides: TGTGCCAGCAGTACGACTAGCGGCTACGAGCAGTACTTC.

The chain links TRBV19 to TRBJ1-1; D is unresolved. The CDR3 has 13 amino acids. V lost 5 bases and J 1 base, leaving 8 bases between the germline ends. Per germline, CDR1 LNHDA and CDR2 SQIVND (reference sequence). The CDR3 region has the DNA TGTGCCAGTAGTTGGTTGTCGAACACTGAAGCTTTCTTT. Translated, it gives CASSWLSNTEAFF. The whole variable domain, filled in from reference TRBV19 and TRBJ1-1, reads DGGITQSPKYLFRKEGQNVTLSCEQNLNHDAMYWYRQDPGQGLRLIYYSQIVNDFQKGDIAEGYSVSREKKESFPLTVTSAQKNPTAFYLCASSWLSNTEAFFGQGTRLTVV.

The rearrangement joins TRBV28 to TRBJ1-3; possibly TRBD1 for D (5 bases). CDR3 length: 14 residues. Germline V gene data show CDR1 as MDHEN and CDR2 as SYDVKM. V was clipped by 7 bases and J by 4 bases, with 14 bases between them. CDR3 in amino acids: CASISGAQGNTIYF. The CDR3 bases are TGTGCCAGCATTTCCGGGGCCCAAGGAAACACCATATATTTT.